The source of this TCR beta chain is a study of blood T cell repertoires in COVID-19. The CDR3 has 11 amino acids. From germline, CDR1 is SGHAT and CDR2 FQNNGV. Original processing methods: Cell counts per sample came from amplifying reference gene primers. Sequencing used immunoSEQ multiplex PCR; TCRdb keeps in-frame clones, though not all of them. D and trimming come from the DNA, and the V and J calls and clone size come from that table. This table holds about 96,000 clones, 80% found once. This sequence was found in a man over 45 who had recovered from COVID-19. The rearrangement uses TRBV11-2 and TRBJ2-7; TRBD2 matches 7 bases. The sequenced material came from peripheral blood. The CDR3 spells CASGLADEQYF. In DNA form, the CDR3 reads TGTGCTAGCGGGCTAGCAGACGAGCAGTACTTC.